Described below is a single T cell receptor beta chain sequence and its context. The data originate from a study of STAT5B mutations in CD4+ large granular lymphocyte leukemia. Assay: immunoSEQ multiplex PCR; the TCRdb copy retains only in-frame clones and omits some. Of 34,000 or so clones in the sample, 85% were seen once. Sequenced sample: CD4+ T cells from blood buffy coats. This clonotype originated in a human donor in good health.

CDR3 bases: TGCGCCAGCAGTGACCCGGTGGCAACTAATGAAAAACTGTTTTTT. It encodes CASSDPVATNEKLFF. V usage is TRBV10-2 and J usage is TRBJ1-4; D is unresolved. The V end lost 3 bases, the J end lost 0 bases, and 8 bases lay between the germline ends. In germline, CDR1 is WSHSY, CDR2 SAAADI. This CDR3 comprises 15 residues.